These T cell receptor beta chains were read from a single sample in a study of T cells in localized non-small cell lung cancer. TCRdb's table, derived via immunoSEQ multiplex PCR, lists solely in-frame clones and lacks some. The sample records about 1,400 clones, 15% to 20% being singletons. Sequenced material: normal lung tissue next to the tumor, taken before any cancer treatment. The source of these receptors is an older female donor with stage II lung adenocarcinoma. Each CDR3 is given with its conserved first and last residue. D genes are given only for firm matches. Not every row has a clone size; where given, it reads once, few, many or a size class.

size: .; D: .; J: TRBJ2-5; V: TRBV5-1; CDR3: CASSLGRPWETQYF; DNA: TGCGCCAGCAGCTTGGGACGGCCTTGGGAGACCCAGTACTTC
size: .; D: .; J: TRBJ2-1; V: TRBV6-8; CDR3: CASRDRYVYNEQFF; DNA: TGTGCCAGCAGGGATCGTTACGTATACAATGAGCAGTTCTTC
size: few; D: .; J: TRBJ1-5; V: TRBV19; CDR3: CASSIFGRSFQPQHF; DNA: TGTGCCAGTAGTATATTCGGTAGGTCGTTTCAGCCCCAGCATTTT
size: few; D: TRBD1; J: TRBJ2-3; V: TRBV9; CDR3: CASSLTGISTDTQYF; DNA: TGTGCCAGCAGCTTGACAGGGATTAGCACAGATACGCAGTATTTT
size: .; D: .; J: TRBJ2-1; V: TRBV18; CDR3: CASSPPARTAYNEQFF; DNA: TGTGCCAGCTCACCACCGGCCCGGACAGCCTACAATGAGCAGTTCTTC
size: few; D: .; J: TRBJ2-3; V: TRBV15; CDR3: CATSNQGSTDTQYF; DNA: TGTGCCACCAGCAATCAGGGGTCAACAGATACGCAGTATTTT
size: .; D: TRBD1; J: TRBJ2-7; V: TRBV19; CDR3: CASSIGQGASYEQYF; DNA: TGTGCCAGTAGTATAGGACAGGGGGCCTCATACGAGCAGTACTTC
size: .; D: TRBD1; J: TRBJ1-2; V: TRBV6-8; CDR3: CASSPVTGTGDYGYTF; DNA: TGTGCCAGCAGTCCAGTTACCGGGACAGGTGACTATGGCTACACCTTC
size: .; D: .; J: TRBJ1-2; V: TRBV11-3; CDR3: CASSYDTAGSGYTF; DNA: TGTGCCAGCAGTTACGACACGGCAGGGTCTGGCTACACCTTC
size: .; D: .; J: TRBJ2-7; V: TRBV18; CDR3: CASSPKIYEQYF; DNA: TGTGCCAGCTCACCTAAGATATACGAGCAGTACTTC
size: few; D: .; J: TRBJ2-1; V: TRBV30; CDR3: CAWSVSNEQFF; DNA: TGTGCCTGGAGTGTGAGTAATGAGCAGTTCTTC
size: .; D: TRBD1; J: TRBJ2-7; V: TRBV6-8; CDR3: CASRDRGYEQYF; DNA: TGTGCCAGCAGGGACAGGGGGTACGAGCAGTACTTC
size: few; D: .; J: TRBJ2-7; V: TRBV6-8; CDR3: CASQLGHGYEQYF; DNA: TGTGCCAGCCAGTTGGGACACGGCTACGAGCAGTACTTC
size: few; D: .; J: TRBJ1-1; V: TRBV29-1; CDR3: CSVMVGNTEAFF; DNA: TGCAGCGTTATGGTCGGGAACACTGAAGCTTTCTTT
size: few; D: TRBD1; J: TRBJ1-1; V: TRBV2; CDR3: CASSDRGLRAFF; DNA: TGTGCCAGCAGTGACAGGGGGCTTCGTGCTTTCTTT
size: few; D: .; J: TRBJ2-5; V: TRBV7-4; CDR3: CASSRDPIETQYF; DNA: TGTGCCAGCAGCCGGGACCCCATTGAGACCCAGTACTTC
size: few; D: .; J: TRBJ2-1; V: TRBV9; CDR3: CASSVDLGNNEQFF; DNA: TGTGCCAGCAGCGTAGACTTAGGCAACAATGAGCAGTTCTTC
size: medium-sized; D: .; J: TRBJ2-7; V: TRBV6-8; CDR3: CASRNPAGYEQYF; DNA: TGTGCCAGCAGAAACCCAGCAGGCTACGAGCAGTACTTC
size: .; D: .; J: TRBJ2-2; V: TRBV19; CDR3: CASGAIIWTGLFF; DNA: TGTGCCAGTGGGGCTATTATCTGGACGGGGCTGTTTTTT
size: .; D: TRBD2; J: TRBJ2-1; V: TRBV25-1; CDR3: CASSEFGTSAYNEQFF; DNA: TGTGCCAGCAGTGAATTCGGGACTAGCGCGTACAATGAGCAGTTCTTC
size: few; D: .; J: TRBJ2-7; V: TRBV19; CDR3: CASSVNGGSSYEQYF; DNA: TGTGCCAGTAGTGTGAACGGAGGGAGCTCCTACGAGCAGTACTTC
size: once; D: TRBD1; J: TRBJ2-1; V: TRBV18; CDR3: CASSPRAGDRGEQFF; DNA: TGTGCCAGCTCACCCCGTGCGGGGGACAGGGGTGAGCAGTTCTTC
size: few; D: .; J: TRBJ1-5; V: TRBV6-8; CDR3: CASSGLNREQPQHF; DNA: TGTGCCAGCAGTGGGTTAAACAGGGAACAGCCCCAGCATTTT
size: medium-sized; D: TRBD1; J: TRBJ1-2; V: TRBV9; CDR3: CASSRTGGGVGGYTF; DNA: TGTGCCAGCAGCAGGACAGGGGGCGGGGTAGGTGGCTACACCTTC
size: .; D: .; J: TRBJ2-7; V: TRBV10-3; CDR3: CAISEMDSYEQYF; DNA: TGTGCCATCAGTGAAATGGACTCCTACGAGCAGTACTTC
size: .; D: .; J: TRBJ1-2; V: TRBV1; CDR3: CASSQDTGYSLYGYTF; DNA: TGCGCCAGCAGCCAAGATACGGGATACAGTCTCTATGGCTACACCTTC
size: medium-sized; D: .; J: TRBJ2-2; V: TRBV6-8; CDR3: CASSYLATNTGELFF; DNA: TGTGCCAGCAGTTACCTGGCGACGAACACCGGGGAGCTGTTTTTT
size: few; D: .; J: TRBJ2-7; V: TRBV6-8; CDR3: CASSYRTATSYEQYF; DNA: TGTGCCAGCAGTTATCGGACGGCCACATCGTACGAGCAGTACTTC
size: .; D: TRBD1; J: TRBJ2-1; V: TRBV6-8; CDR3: CASSYPTGMIGEQFF; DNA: TGTGCCAGCAGTTACCCGACAGGGATGATCGGTGAGCAGTTCTTC
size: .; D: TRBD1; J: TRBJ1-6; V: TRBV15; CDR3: CATSRTGAGDSPLHF; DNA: TGTGCCACCAGCAGAACAGGGGCCGGGGATTCACCCCTCCACTTT
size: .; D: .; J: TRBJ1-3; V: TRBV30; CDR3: CAWTHSGNTIYF; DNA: TGTGCCTGGACACACTCTGGAAACACCATATATTTT
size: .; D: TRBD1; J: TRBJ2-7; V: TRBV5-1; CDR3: CASATGTGGYEQYF; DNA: TGCGCCAGTGCTACCGGGACAGGGGGCTACGAGCAGTACTTC
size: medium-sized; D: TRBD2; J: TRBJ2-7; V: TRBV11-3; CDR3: CASSSPGRDEYEQYF; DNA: TGTGCCAGCAGTTCCCCGGGGAGGGACGAGTACGAGCAGTACTTC
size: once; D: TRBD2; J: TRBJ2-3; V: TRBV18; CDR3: CASSPLAGTSTDTQYF; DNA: TGTGCCAGCTCACCCTTAGCGGGAACTAGCACAGATACGCAGTATTTT
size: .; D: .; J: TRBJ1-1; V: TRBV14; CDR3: CASSTYTGGNTEAFF; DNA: TGTGCCAGCAGCACGTACACCGGTGGAAACACTGAAGCTTTCTTT
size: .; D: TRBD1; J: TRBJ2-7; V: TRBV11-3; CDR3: CASSLRGQGSNEQYF; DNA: TGTGCCAGCAGCTTGCGGGGACAGGGCTCGAACGAGCAGTACTTC
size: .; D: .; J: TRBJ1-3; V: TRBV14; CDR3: CASSLGRGAGGNTIYF; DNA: TGTGCCAGCAGCCTCGGCCGGGGGGCGGGTGGAAACACCATATATTTT
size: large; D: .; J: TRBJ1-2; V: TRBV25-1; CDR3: CASSERADGRTGYTF; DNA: TGTGCCAGCAGTGAAAGGGCGGATGGACGTACTGGCTACACCTTC
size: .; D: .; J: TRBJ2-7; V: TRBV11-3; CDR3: CASSDRQGGVYEQYF; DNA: TGTGCCAGCAGTGATCGACAGGGAGGGGTCTACGAGCAGTACTTC
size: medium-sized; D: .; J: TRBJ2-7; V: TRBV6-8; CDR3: CASTPGTYEQYF; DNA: TGTGCCAGCACCCCTGGGACCTACGAGCAGTACTTC
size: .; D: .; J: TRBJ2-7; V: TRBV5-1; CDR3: CASSSRDMVYEQYF; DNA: TGCGCCAGCAGCTCCCGGGACATGGTATACGAGCAGTACTTC
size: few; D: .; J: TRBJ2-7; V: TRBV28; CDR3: CASSRQARYPYEQYF; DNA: TGTGCCAGCAGCCGACAGGCGCGCTACCCCTACGAGCAGTACTTC
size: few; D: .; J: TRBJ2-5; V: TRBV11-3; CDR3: CASSQGGGGGGETQYF; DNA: TGTGCCAGCAGCCAAGGGGGAGGAGGGGGTGGAGAGACCCAGTACTTC
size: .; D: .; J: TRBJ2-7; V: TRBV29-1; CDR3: CSVEAGGSGAREQYF; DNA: TGCAGCGTTGAAGCAGGAGGTTCGGGTGCGAGGGAGCAGTACTTC
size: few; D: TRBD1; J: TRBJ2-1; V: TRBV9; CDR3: CASTSPDRVALNEQFF; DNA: TGTGCCAGCACCAGCCCCGACAGGGTTGCGCTCAATGAGCAGTTCTTC
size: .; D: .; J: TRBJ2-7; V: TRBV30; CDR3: CAWSVGGTGYEQYF; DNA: TGTGCCTGGAGTGTTGGCGGGACGGGCTACGAGCAGTACTTC
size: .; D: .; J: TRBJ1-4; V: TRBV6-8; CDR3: CASSYSRPNEKLFF; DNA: TGTGCCAGCAGTTACTCGAGACCTAATGAAAAACTGTTTTTT
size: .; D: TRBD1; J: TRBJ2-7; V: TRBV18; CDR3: CASSPRQGKSSEQYF; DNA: TGTGCCAGCTCACCTCGACAGGGTAAATCCAGCGAGCAGTACTTC
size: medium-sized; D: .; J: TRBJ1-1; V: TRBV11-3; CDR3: CASSLNGRGSGAEAFF; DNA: TGTGCCAGCAGCTTAAATGGCAGGGGATCAGGGGCTGAAGCTTTCTTT
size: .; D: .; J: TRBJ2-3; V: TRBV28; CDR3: CANRGKRPTDTQYF; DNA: TGTGCCAATAGGGGGAAGAGGCCCACAGATACGCAGTATTTT
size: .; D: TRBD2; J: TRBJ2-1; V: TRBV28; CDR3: CASSLRTSGGNEQFF; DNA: TGTGCCAGCAGTTTAAGGACTAGCGGGGGCAATGAGCAGTTCTTC
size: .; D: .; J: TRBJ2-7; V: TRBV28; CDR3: CASSPPTAPVYEQYF; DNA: TGTGCCAGCAGTCCCCCGACGGCGCCCGTTTACGAGCAGTACTTC
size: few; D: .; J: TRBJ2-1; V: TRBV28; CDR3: CASSLRYSGRVNEQFF; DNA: TGTGCCAGCAGTTTAAGGTATAGCGGTCGGGTCAATGAGCAGTTCTTC
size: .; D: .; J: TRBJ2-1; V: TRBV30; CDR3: CAWIKRYNEQFF; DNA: TGTGCCTGGATTAAAAGATACAATGAGCAGTTCTTC
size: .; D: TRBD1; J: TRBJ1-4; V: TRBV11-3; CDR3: CASSLNPGQGYEKLFF; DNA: TGTGCCAGCAGCTTAAATCCGGGACAGGGGTATGAAAAACTGTTTTTT
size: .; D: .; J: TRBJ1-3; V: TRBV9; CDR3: CASSVQDSFYGNTIYF; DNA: TGTGCCAGCAGCGTACAAGACAGCTTTTATGGAAACACCATATATTTT
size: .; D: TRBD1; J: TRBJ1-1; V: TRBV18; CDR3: CASSPGDSSEAFF; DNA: TGTGCCAGCTCACCAGGGGACAGCAGTGAAGCTTTCTTT
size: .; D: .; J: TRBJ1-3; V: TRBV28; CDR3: CASSLYGGADGNTIYF; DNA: TGTGCCAGCAGTTTATACGGGGGCGCGGATGGAAACACCATATATTTT
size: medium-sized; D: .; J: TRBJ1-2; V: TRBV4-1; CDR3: CASSSQEGVTYGYTF; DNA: TGCGCCAGCAGCTCTCAAGAGGGGGTTACCTATGGCTACACCTTC